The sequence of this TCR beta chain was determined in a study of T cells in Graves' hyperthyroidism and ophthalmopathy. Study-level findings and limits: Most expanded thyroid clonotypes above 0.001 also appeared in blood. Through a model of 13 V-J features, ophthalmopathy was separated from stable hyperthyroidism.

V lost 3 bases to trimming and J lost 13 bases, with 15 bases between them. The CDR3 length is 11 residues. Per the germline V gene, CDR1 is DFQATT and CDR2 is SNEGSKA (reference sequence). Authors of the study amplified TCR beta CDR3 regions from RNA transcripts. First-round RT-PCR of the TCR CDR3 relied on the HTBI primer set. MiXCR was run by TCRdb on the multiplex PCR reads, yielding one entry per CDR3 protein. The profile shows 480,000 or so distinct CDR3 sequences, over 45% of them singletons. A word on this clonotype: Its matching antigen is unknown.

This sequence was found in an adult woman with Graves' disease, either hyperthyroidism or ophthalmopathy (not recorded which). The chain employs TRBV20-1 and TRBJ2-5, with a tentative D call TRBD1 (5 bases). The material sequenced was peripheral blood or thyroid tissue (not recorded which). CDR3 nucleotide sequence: TGCAGTGCTAGTGGACAAACGGACACGTACTTC. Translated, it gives CSASGQTDTYF.